The 6 T cell receptor beta chains listed next were all sequenced from one sample in a study of regulatory T cells in long-lasting Graves disease. Building of the TCR beta libraries involved iRepertoire HTBI primers and Arm-PCR of CDR3 regions. MiXCR, run by TCRdb on the multiplex PCR reads, gives a single entry per CDR3 protein. Of about 460,000 distinct CDR3 sequences in the sample, approximately 23% were seen once. Time point specified: persistent/refractory GD, antithyroid drugs over 5 years with positive TRAb. The authors made the TCR library using RNA they extracted from PBMCs. The source material was peripheral blood mononuclear cells (PBMCs), sampled when the disease was refractory, from a patient treated with antithyroid drugs. The source of these receptors is a female donor with Graves disease.

The chain carries TRBV2 and TRBJ1-5, with no clear D. The CDR3 covers 11 residues. Trimming took off 6 bases at V and 7 bases at J, with 7 bases between the two ends. CDR1 and CDR2 (germline): SNHLY, FYNNEI. The CDR3 DNA sequence: TGTGCCAGCAGCGTCAGCCAGCCCCAGCATTTT. This encodes CASSVSQPQHF.

The chain links TRBV4-3 to TRBJ2-2; the D gene could be TRBD1 or TRBD2 (5 bases each). Germline CDR1 reads LGHNA; CDR2 reads YSLEER. Trimming took off 2 bases at V and 2 bases at J, with 12 bases between the two ends. The CDR3 sequence is 16 residues long. DNA for the CDR3: TGCGCCAGCAGCCAAACCGGGACCGAAAACACCGGGGAGCTGTTTTTT. This gives the protein CASSQTGTENTGELFF.

The V gene is TRBV18, the J gene TRBJ1-1, with D possibly matching TRBD1 (5 bases). With 3 bases removed from V and 7 bases from J, the gap between germline ends came to 15 bases. Germline V gene lookup returns CDR1 KGHSH and CDR2 LQKENI. The CDR3 consists of 14 residues. CDR3 sequence (DNA): TGTGCCAGCTCACCTCAGGGCACCTCGGGTGAAGCTTTCTTT. Its protein is CASSPQGTSGEAFF.

The table lists this clonotype with many counts. This chain's CDR3 is CASSLKTGPSNQPQHF. In DNA form, the CDR3 reads TGTGCCAGCAGTTTAAAGACAGGGCCTAGCAATCAGCCCCAGCATTTT. The chain employs TRBV12-3 or TRBV12-4 and TRBJ1-5, with 7 bases lining up with TRBD1. The ends lost 2 bases at V and 0 bases at J; junction bases unmatched: 4. The CDR3 consists of 16 residues.

This clonotype has a count of ten or more. The rearrangement links TRBV18 to TRBJ2-5; no firm D call. This CDR3 has 12 residues. V was shortened by 3 bases and J by 5 bases, with 7 bases between the two germline ends. CDR1 and CDR2 (germline): KGHSH, LQKENI. CDR3 residues: CASSPKEETQYF. Written as DNA, the CDR3 is TGTGCCAGCTCACCGAAGGAGGAGACCCAGTACTTC.

This clonotype was counted a few times. The chain links TRBV29-1 to TRBJ2-7; TRBD2 matches 7 bases. The CDR3 spans 13 residues. Germline values: CDR1 SQVTM, CDR2 ANQGSEA. The V segment lost 4 bases and the J segment 2 bases; nucleotides outside the gene matches: 5. CDR3 sequence: CSVGGGLTYEQYF. As DNA, the CDR3 is TGCAGCGTTGGGGGGGGTCTAACCTACGAGCAGTACTTC.